A single sample gave rise to the 18 T cell receptor beta chains below, sequenced in a study of blood T cell repertoires in COVID-19. The repertoire was sequenced with immunoSEQ multiplex PCR; TCRdb's copy has only in-frame clones and lacks some. Among around 240,000 clones listed, 75% to 85% were seen once. Sequencing was carried out using peripheral blood. These receptor sequences come from a woman in her forties or fifties with acute or convalescent COVID-19.

The rearrangement uses TRBV3-1 (or the pseudogene TRBV3-2) and TRBJ2-7; possibly TRBD1 for D (5 bases). Germline V gives CDR1 LGHDT, CDR2 YNNKEL (reference sequence). The CDR3 consists of 14 residues. Deletions cut 4 bases from V and 2 bases from J, with 12 bases between. The CDR3 is CASSPAQGAYEQYF. The CDR3 DNA sequence: TGTGCCAGCAGCCCTGCTCAGGGCGCCTACGAGCAGTACTTC.

This clone showed up just once. The chain has TRBV30 and TRBJ2-7; D call uncertain. Germline CDR1 is GTSNPN and CDR2 is SVGIG (reference sequence). Trimming shortened V by 0 bases and J by 2 bases, and 5 bases separated the two germline ends. CDR3 size: 12 residues. This CDR3 is CAWSVLTYEQYF. The CDR3 DNA reads as TGTGCCTGGAGTGTACTCACCTACGAGCAGTACTTC.

Only a few counts were recorded for this clone. V and J are TRBV6-6 and TRBJ2-7, with 9 positions matching TRBD1. There are 12 residues in the CDR3. Germline lookup yields CDR1 MNHNY and CDR2 SVGAGI (reference sequence). Losses at the gene ends were 6 bases for V and 5 bases for J; bases not matched to a gene: 2. The CDR3 nucleotides read TGTGCCAGCAGAGGGACAGGGAACGAGCAGTACTTC. It yields the protein CASRGTGNEQYF.

This sequence joins TRBV7-2 and TRBJ1-4; D remains unclear. Trimming took 4 bases from V and 0 from J, leaving 9 bases between them. CDR1 is SGHTA, CDR2 FQGNSA, per germline. This CDR3 contains 15 residues. The CDR3 region has the DNA TGTGCCAGCAGCTCCTCGACACCAACTAATGAAAAACTGTTTTTT. Its protein product is CASSSSTPTNEKLFF.

This clone is a singleton in its sample. The CDR3 bases are TGTGCCAGCTCACCACCGGGAGTAGCAACTGAAGCTTTCTTT. Its protein product is CASSPPGVATEAFF. The chain has TRBV18 and TRBJ1-1; D is unclear. The length of the CDR3 is 14 residues. Germline-derived CDR1 and CDR2 are KGHSH and LQKENI. The V end was cut by 0 bases, the J end by 5 bases, with 10 bases between.

The rearrangement joins TRBV9 to TRBJ2-1, with TRBD1 matching over 7 bases. The germline V gene has CDR1 SGDLS and CDR2 YYNGEE. The V and J ends lost 3 bases and 0 bases, in that order; junction bases with no gene match: 9. The CDR3 runs 17 residues. The CDR3 loop reads CASSGRIGTASYNEQFF. The CDR3 DNA follows: TGTGCCAGCAGCGGACGGATCGGGACAGCCTCCTACAATGAGCAGTTCTTC.

The sample holds a few counts of this clone. V usage is TRBV5-4 and J usage is TRBJ2-1, with 8 bases that match TRBD2. CDR1 is SGHNT and CDR2 is YYREEE in the germline V gene (reference sequence). V shed 5 bases and J 6 bases; nucleotides not matched to a gene: 7. The CDR3 covers 14 residues. The CDR3 region has the DNA TGTGCCAGCAGGGGTGGACTAGCAGTCAATGAGCAGTTCTTC. The encoded protein is CASRGGLAVNEQFF.

Only a few counts were recorded for this clone. This sequence joins TRBV7-8 and TRBJ1-5, with TRBD1 matching over 7 bases. The ends lost 6 bases at V and 7 bases at J; junction bases unmatched: 9. CDR1 and CDR2 (germline): SGHVS, FQNEAQ. The CDR3 spans 14 residues. In DNA, the CDR3 is TGTGCCAGCAGACCGACAGGGCTTGGCCAGCCCCAGCATTTT. This codes for CASRPTGLGQPQHF.

This clone appeared a few times. This sequence joins TRBV5-1 and TRBJ2-7, with D possibly matching TRBD2 (5 bases). With 3 bases removed from V and 9 bases from J, the gap between germline ends came to 16 bases. This CDR3 contains 13 residues. Germline assignment: CDR1 SGHRS and CDR2 YFSETQ. In DNA, the CDR3 is TGCGCCAGCAGCTGGGTCGTGAACGGAGGGCAGTACTTC. It specifies CASSWVVNGGQYF.

The chain joins TRBV10-3 to TRBJ1-2; D perhaps matches TRBD1 (6 bases). With 8 bases removed from V and 3 bases from J, the gap between germline ends came to 16 bases. Per germline, CDR1 ENHRY and CDR2 SYGVKD. This CDR3 region has 14 residues. The CDR3 sequence is CAILSTGKDYGYTF. The CDR3 DNA reads as TGTGCCATCCTTTCTACAGGGAAAGACTATGGCTACACCTTC.

The CDR3 coding sequence is TGTGCCAGCTCTTTCCGCTATTGGGGCTACACCTTC. This codes for CASSFRYWGYTF. The rearrangement links TRBV25-1 to TRBJ1-2; D gene unclear. The CDR3 runs to 12 residues. Between the trimmed V and J ends, which lost 8 bases and 8 bases, there was a span of 15 bases. CDR1 and CDR2 from the germline V gene are MGHDK and SYGVNS.

Written as DNA, the CDR3 is TGTGCCAGCTCACCACGGGACAGAGCCCACCCTAATGAAAAACTGTTTTTT. This gives the protein CASSPRDRAHPNEKLFF. The chain carries TRBV18 and TRBJ1-4, with TRBD1 matching 7 bases. The CDR3 is made up of 17 amino acids. Trimming at V came to 1 base and at J to 3 bases, leaving 8 bases not matched to a gene. The germline gives CDR1 KGHSH, CDR2 LQKENI.

The V call is TRBV2, the J call TRBJ1-1; perhaps TRBD1 as D (6 bases). Trimming removed 8 bases from V and 0 bases from J, with 10 bases in between. The CDR3 length is 13 residues. Germline values: CDR1 SNHLY, CDR2 FYNNEI. CDR3 sequence: CASEQGLNTEAFF. The CDR3 DNA reads as TGTGCCAGCGAACAGGGACTGAACACTGAAGCTTTCTTT. The full variable domain, completed using reference TRBV2 and TRBJ1-1, is EPEVTQTPSHQVTQMGQEVILRCVPISNHLYFYWYRQILGQKVEFLVSFYNNEISEKSEIFDDQFSVERPDGSNFTLKIRSTKLEDSAMYFCASEQGLNTEAFFGQGTRLTVV.

This chain uses TRBV7-2 with TRBJ2-6, with unresolved D. Germline V gene data show CDR1 as SGHTA and CDR2 as FQGNSA. This CDR3 is 15 amino acids long. V lost 3 bases, J lost 0 bases, and 6 bases lay in between. CDR3 residues: CASSLVGSGANVLTF. CDR3 DNA: TGTGCCAGCAGCTTGGTCGGCTCTGGGGCCAACGTCCTGACTTTC.

The chain employs TRBV12-3 or TRBV12-4 and TRBJ1-2; TRBD1 agrees at 9 bases. The CDR3 contains 13 residues. After removal of 5 bases from V and 4 bases from J, the junction contained 2 bases not matched to a gene. This chain's CDR3 is CASSADRGYGYTF. CDR3 in DNA: TGTGCCAGCAGTGCGGACAGGGGCTATGGCTACACCTTC.

The chain carries TRBV7-6 and TRBJ1-1; no firm D call. Germline values: CDR1 SGHVS, CDR2 FNYEAQ. Trimming took off 5 bases at V and 5 bases at J, with 15 bases between the two ends. CDR3 size: 14 residues. CDR3 amino acids: CASSRTGSGTEAFF. The CDR3, as DNA: TGTGCCAGCAGCCGGACGGGGTCAGGTACTGAAGCTTTCTTT.

V gene TRBV28 combines with J gene TRBJ2-7; D might be TRBD1 (6 bases). The CDR3 spans 14 residues. CDR1 is MDHEN, CDR2 SYDVKM, per germline. Trimming removed 4 bases from V and 2 bases from J, with 12 bases in between. CDR3 bases: TGTGCCAGCAGTTGGTGGGACAATACCTACGAGCAGTACTTC. Encoded protein: CASSWWDNTYEQYF.

This CDR3 is CASSTGTGVYNSPLHF. The DNA for the CDR3 is TGCGCCAGCAGCACCGGGACAGGGGTCTATAATTCACCCCTCCACTTT. V and J are TRBV5-1 and TRBJ1-6, with 10 bases fitting TRBD1. There are 16 residues in the CDR3. V shed 4 bases and J 3 bases; nucleotides not matched to a gene: 4. Germline V gives CDR1 SGHRS, CDR2 YFSETQ.